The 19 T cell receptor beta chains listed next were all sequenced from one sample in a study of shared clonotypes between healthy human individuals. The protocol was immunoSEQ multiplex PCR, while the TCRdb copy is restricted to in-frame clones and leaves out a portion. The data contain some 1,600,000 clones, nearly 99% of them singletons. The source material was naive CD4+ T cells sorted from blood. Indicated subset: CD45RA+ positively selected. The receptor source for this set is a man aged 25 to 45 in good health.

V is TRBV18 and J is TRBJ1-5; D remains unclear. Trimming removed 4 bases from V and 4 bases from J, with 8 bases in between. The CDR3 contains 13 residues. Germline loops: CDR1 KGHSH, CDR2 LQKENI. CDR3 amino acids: CASSLSGNQPQHF. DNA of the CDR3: TGTGCCAGCTCACTCTCCGGTAATCAGCCCCAGCATTTT.

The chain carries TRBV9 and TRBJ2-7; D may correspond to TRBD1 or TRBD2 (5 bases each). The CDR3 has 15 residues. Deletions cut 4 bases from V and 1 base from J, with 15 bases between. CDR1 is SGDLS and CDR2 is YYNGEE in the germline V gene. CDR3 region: CASSSTGTDSYEQYF. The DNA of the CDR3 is TGTGCCAGCAGCTCCACGGGGACCGATTCCTACGAGCAGTACTTC.

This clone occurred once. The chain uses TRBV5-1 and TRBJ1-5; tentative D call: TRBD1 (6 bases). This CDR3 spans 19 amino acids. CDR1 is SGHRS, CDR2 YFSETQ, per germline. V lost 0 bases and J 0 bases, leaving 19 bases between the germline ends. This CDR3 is CASSLVPLGQGNSNQPQHF. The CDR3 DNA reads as TGCGCCAGCAGCTTGGTCCCGCTGGGGCAGGGGAATAGCAATCAGCCCCAGCATTTT.

DNA of the CDR3: TGTGCCAGCAGCTTAAAATTAGGCCTAGAAGCATACAATGAGCAGTTCTTC. It yields the protein CASSLKLGLEAYNEQFF. The gene calls are TRBV7-6 and TRBJ2-1; D unresolved. Germline CDR1 reads SGHVS; CDR2 reads FNYEAQ. The CDR3 contains 17 residues. V shed 2 bases and J shed 4 bases, with 18 bases lying between them.

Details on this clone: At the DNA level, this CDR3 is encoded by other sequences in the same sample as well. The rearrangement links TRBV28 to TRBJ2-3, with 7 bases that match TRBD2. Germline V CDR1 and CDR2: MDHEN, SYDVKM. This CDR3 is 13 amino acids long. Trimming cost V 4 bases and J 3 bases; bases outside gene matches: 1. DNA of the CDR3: TGTGCCAGCAGTTCCGGGGGGACAGATACGCAGTATTTT. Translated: CASSSGGTDTQYF.

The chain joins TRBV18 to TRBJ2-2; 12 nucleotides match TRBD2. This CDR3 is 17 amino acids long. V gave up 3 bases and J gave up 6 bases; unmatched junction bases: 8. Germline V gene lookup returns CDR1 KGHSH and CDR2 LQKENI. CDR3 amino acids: CASSPKTTSGRSGELFF. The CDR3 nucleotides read TGTGCCAGCTCACCTAAGACGACTAGCGGGAGATCCGGGGAGCTGTTTTTT.

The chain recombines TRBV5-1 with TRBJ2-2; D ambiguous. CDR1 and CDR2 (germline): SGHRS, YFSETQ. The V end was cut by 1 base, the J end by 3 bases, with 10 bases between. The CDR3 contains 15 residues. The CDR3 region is CASSLFGRHTGELFF. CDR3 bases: TGCGCCAGCAGCTTGTTCGGCCGGCACACCGGGGAGCTGTTTTTT.

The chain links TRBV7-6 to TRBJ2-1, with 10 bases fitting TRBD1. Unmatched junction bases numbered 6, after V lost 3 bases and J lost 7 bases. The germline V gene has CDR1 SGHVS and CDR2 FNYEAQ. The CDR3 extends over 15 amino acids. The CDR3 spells CASSLGDRGPNEQFF. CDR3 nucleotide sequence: TGTGCCAGCAGCTTGGGGGACAGGGGCCCTAATGAGCAGTTCTTC.

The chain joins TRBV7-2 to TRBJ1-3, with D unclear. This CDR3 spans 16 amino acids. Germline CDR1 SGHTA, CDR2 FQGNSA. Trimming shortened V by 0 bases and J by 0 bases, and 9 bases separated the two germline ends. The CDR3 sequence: CASSLAGGPSGNTIYF. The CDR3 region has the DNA TGTGCCAGCAGCTTAGCCGGCGGGCCCTCTGGAAACACCATATATTTT. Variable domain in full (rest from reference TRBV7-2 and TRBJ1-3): GAGVSQSPSNKVTEKGKDVELRCDPISGHTALYWYRQSLGQGLEFLIYFQGNSAPDKSGLPSDRFSAERTGGSVSTLTIQRTQQEDSAVYLCASSLAGGPSGNTIYFGEGSWLTVV.

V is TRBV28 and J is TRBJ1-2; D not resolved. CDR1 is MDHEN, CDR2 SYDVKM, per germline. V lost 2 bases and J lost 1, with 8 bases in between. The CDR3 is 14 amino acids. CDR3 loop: CASSLRTINYGYTF. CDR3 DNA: TGTGCCAGCAGTTTAAGGACCATTAACTATGGCTACACCTTC.

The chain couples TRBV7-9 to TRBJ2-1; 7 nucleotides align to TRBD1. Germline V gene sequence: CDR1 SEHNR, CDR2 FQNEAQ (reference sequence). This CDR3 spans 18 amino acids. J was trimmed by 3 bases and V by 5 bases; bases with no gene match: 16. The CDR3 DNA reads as TGTGCCAGCAGCCCAAGGGGGCCTACAATGGGCCTCTACAATGAGCAGTTCTTC. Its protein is CASSPRGPTMGLYNEQFF.

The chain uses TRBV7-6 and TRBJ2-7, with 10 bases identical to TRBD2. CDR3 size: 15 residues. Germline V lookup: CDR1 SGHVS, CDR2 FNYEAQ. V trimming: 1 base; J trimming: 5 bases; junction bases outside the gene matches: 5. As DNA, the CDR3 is TGTGCCAGCAGCTTAGGGGTAGCGGGAGGAGACGAGCAGTACTTC. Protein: CASSLGVAGGDEQYF.

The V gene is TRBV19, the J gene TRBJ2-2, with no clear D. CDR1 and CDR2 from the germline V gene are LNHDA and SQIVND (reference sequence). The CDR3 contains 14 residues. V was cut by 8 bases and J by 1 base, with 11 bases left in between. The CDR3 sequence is CASRWEGNTGELFF. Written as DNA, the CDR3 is TGTGCCAGTCGCTGGGAAGGGAACACCGGGGAGCTGTTTTTT. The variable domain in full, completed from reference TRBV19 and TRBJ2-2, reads DGGITQSPKYLFRKEGQNVTLSCEQNLNHDAMYWYRQDPGQGLRLIYYSQIVNDFQKGDIAEGYSVSREKKESFPLTVTSAQKNPTAFYLCASRWEGNTGELFFGEGSRLTVL.

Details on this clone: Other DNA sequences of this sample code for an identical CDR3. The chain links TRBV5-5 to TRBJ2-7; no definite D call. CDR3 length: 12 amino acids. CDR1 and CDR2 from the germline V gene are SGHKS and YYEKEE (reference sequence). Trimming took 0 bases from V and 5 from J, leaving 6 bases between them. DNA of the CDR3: TGTGCCAGCAGCTTGGGCGGTCACGAGCAGTACTTC. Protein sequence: CASSLGGHEQYF.

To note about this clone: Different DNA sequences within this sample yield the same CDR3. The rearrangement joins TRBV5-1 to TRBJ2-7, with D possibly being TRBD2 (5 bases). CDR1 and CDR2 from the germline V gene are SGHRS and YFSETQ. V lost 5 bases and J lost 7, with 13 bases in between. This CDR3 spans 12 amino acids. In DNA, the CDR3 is TGCGCCAGCAGTTTAGGACGGGATGAGCAGTACTTC. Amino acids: CASSLGRDEQYF.

The CDR3 here is CSVQSRNEQFF. CDR3 nucleotide sequence: TGCAGCGTTCAGTCCCGGAATGAGCAGTTCTTC. This chain uses TRBV29-1 with TRBJ2-1; no definite D call. Germline V gene lookup returns CDR1 SQVTM and CDR2 ANQGSEA. The germline V and J ends were trimmed by 5 bases and 7 bases, with 9 bases remaining between them. The CDR3 loop spans 11 amino acids.

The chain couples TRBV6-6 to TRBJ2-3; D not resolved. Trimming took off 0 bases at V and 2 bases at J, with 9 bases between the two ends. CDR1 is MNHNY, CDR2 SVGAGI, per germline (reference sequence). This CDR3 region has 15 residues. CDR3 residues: CASSYSSQHTDTQYF. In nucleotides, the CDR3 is TGTGCCAGCAGTTACTCGAGTCAGCACACAGATACGCAGTATTTT.

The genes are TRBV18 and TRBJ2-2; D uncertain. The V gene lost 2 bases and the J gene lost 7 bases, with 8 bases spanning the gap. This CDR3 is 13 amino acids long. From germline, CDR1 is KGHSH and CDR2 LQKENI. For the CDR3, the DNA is TGTGCCAGCTCACCAAAGATGGGCGGGGAGCTGTTTTTT. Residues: CASSPKMGGELFF.

The CDR3 nucleotides are TGTGCCAGCTCAGCGGCGGCAGAGATCTACGAGCAGTACTTC. It codes for CASSAAAEIYEQYF. The chain combines TRBV18 with TRBJ2-7; D unclear. Germline CDR1 is KGHSH and CDR2 is LQKENI. Trimming cost V 5 bases and J 3 bases, with 14 bases left between them. The CDR3 loop spans 14 amino acids.